The source of this TCR beta chain is a study of T cells in localized non-small cell lung cancer. Study findings and constraints: Turning up in adjacent lung were a median around 50 of the top 100 tumor clones. Tumor trailed uninvolved adjacent lung in T cell clonality, which peaked there. Multi-region tumor sequencing was not done, so intratumor heterogeneity could not be excluded. Higher blood T cell density tracked longer overall survival.

On this clone itself: Its matching antigen is unknown.

Data came from immunoSEQ multiplex PCR; TCRdb stores just in-frame clones and leaves some out. Of about 33,000 clones in the sample, around 87% were seen once. The TCR was taken from a man aged 35 to 69 with stage III lung adenocarcinoma. This material consisted of peripheral blood mononuclear cells, taken before any cancer treatment.

Here the CDR3 reads CASSWRADRIYTF. In nucleotides, the CDR3 is TGTGCCAGCAGCTGGAGGGCAGACAGAATCTACACCTTC. V usage is TRBV5-6 and J usage is TRBJ1-2, with D maybe TRBD1 (5 bases). Trimming removed 3 bases from V and 10 bases from J, with 16 bases in between. The CDR3 sequence is 13 residues long. Germline V lookup: CDR1 SGHDT, CDR2 YYEEEE.